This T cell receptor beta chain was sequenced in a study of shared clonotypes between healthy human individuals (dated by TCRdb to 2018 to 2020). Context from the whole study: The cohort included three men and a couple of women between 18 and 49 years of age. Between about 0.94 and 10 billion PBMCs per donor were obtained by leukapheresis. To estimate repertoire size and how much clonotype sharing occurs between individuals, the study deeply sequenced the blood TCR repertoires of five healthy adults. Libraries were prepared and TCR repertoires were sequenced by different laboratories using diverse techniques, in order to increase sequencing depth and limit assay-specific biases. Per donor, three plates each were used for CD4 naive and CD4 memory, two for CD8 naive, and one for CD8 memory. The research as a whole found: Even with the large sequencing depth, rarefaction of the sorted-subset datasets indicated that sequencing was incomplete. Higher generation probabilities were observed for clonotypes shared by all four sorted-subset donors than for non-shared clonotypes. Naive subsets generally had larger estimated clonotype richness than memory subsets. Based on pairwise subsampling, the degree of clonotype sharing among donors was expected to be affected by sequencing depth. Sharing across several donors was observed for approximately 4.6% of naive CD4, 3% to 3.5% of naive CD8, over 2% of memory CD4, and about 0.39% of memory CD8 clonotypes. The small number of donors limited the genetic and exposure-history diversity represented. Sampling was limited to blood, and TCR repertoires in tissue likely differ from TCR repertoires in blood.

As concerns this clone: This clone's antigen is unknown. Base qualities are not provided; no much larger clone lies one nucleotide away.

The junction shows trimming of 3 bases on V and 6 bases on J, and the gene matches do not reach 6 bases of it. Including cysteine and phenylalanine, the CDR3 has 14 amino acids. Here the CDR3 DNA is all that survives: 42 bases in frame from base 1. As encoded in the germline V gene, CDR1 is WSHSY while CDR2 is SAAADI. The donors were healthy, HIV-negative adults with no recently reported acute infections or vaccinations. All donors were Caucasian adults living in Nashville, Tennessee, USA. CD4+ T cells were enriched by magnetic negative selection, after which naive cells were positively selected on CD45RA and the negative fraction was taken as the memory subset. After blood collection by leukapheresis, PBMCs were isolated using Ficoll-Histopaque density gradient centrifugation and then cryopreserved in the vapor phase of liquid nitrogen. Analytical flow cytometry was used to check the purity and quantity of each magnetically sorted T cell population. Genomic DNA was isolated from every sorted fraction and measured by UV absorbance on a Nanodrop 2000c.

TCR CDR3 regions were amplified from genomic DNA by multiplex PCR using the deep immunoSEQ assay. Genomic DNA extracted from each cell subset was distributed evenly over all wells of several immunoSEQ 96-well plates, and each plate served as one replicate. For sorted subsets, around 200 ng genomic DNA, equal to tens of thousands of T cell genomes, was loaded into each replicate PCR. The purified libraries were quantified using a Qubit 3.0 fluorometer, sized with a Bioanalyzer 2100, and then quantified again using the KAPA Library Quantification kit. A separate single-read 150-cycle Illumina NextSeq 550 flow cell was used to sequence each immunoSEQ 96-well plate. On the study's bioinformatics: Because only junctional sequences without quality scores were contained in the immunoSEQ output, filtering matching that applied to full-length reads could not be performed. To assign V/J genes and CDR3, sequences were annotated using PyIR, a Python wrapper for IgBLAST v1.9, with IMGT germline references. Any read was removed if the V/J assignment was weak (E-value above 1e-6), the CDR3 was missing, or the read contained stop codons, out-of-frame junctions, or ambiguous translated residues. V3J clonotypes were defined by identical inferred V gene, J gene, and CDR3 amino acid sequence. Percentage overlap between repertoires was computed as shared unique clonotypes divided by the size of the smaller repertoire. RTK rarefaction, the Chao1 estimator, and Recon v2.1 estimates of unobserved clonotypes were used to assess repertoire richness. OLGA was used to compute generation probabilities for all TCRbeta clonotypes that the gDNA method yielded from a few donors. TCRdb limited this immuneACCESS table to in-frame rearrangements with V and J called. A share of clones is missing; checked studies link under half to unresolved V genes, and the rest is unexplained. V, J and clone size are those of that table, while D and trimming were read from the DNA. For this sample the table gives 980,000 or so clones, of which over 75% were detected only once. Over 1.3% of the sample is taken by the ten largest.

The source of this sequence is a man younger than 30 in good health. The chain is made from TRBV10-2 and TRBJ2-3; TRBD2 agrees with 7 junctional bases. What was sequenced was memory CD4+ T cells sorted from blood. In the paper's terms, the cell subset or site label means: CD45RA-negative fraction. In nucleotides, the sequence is TGCGCCAGCAGTGAAGAGCGGGGCCAGGATACGCAGTATTTT. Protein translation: CASSEERGQDTQYF.